Sequencing of this T cell receptor beta chain was carried out in a study of blood T cell repertoires in COVID-19. About the study: Material from acute and convalescent COVID-19 was sourced from the United States, Italy and Spain. T cells, B-cell-depleted T cells, or PBMCs supplied cDNA or gDNA.

V was shortened by 7 bases and J by 1 base, with 2 bases between the two germline ends. CDR3 length equals 11 residues. Original data processing: The authors estimated nucleated cell counts from reference gene primer amplification. Some clones are missing from TCRdb's copy, which holds only in-frame ones; the method was immunoSEQ multiplex PCR. V, J and clone size reflect that table, while D and trimming were determined from the DNA. The top ten hold about 4% of the sample, which has 200,000 to 300,000 clones, over 80% seen once. This TCR was recovered from a woman aged 40-49 years with acute or convalescent COVID-19. Sequences were obtained from peripheral blood. The rearrangement joins TRBV12-3 or TRBV12-4 to TRBJ1-3; no reliable D call. CDR3 nucleotide sequence: TGTGCCAGCACATCTGGAAACACCATATATTTT. Amino acids: CASTSGNTIYF.